These 17 T cell receptor beta chains were all obtained from the same sample, sequenced in a study of metastatic and nonmetastatic thyroid tumors. All patients were untreated before thyroid surgery. TCRdb reassembled clones from the PCR reads with MiXCR. Of about 14,000 clones listed, 30% to 35% are singletons. The sequencing sample was made of tumor tissue. The source of these receptors is a female donor with papillary thyroid cancer or a benign thyroid nodule (not recorded which). Some clones in this sample may be carry-over from other donors' samples.

CDR3 nucleotides: TGCGCCAGCAGCCCGGGGGGGGAGCAGTACTTC. Amino acids: CASSPGGEQYF. The chain is built from TRBV5-1 and TRBJ2-7, with 8 nucleotides matching TRBD2. The CDR3 covers 11 residues. After removal of 4 bases from V and 7 bases from J, the junction contained 1 base not matched to a gene. The germline V gene has CDR1 SGHRS and CDR2 YFSETQ.

This clone has a handful of counts. Given a much more abundant clone one base away, this may be a read error. This rearrangement joins TRBV7-7 to TRBJ2-3; the D gene is possibly TRBD2 (5 bases). There are 12 residues in the CDR3. Germline V gene sequence: CDR1 SSHAT, CDR2 FNYEAQ (reference sequence). V was clipped by 1 base and J by 11 bases, with 10 bases between them. The CDR3 sequence: CASSLGEGMQYF. Here the CDR3 DNA reads TGTGCCAGCAGCTTAGGAGAGGGTATGCAGTATTTT.

CDR3 nucleotide sequence: TGCGCCAGCAGCCTTACTAGCGGGGGGACAGATACGCAGTATTTT. Residues: CASSLTSGGTDTQYF. This chain connects TRBV5-1 to TRBJ2-3, with 12 bases matching TRBD2. From germline, CDR1 is SGHRS and CDR2 YFSETQ. The CDR3 has 15 amino acids. Trimming took 4 bases from V and 3 from J; bases not matched to a gene: 3.

This clone appeared a few times. The chain links TRBV6-1 to TRBJ2-1; D remains ambiguous. V was clipped by 4 bases and J by 3 bases, with 7 bases between them. This CDR3 contains 13 residues. The germline V gene has CDR1 MNHNS and CDR2 SASEGT. CDR3 sequence: CASSGQIYNEQFF. CDR3 coding DNA: TGTGCCAGCAGTGGGCAGATCTACAATGAGCAGTTCTTC.

Ten or more counts support this clone. The J gene is TRBJ2-5, the V gene TRBV12-3 or TRBV12-4, with D maybe TRBD2 (7 bases). V dropped 3 bases and J dropped 1 base, with 18 bases sitting between them. This CDR3 has 17 residues. In nucleotides, the CDR3 is TGTGCCAGCAGTTTCTCTTGGGGGGGCGACTTCCAAGAGACCCAGTACTTC. Protein product: CASSFSWGGDFQETQYF.

This clone was recorded a few times. The rearrangement links TRBV28 to TRBJ2-7; TRBD2 matches at 10 bases. This CDR3 region has 15 residues. Germline loops: CDR1 MDHEN, CDR2 SYDVKM. V lost 4 bases, J lost 1 base, and 4 bases stayed unmatched. The CDR3 sequence is CASSSTSGTSYEQYF. CDR3 bases: TGTGCCAGCAGTTCTACTAGCGGGACTTCCTACGAGCAGTACTTC.

This clone was recorded many times. The chain employs TRBV7-2 and TRBJ2-3; TRBD2 agrees at 11 bases. The CDR3 length is 19 residues. V trimming: 2 bases; J trimming: 1 base; junction bases outside the gene matches: 11. Germline CDR1 and CDR2: SGHTA and FQGNSA. CDR3 in DNA: TGTGCCAGCAGCTTATCCGGGCTAGCGGGAGGCCCGCGCACAGATACGCAGTATTTT. Translation gives CASSLSGLAGGPRTDTQYF.

The table lists this clone with a few counts. V is TRBV6-1 and J is TRBJ1-1; D gene uncertain. Per the germline V gene, CDR1 is MNHNS and CDR2 is SASEGT. Trimming pared 6 bases from V and 3 bases from J, leaving 14 bases between. The CDR3 spans 14 residues. Written as DNA, the CDR3 is TGTGCCAGCAGGACCCCGGGGAGGTACACTGAAGCTTTCTTT. This sequence encodes CASRTPGRYTEAFF.

The chain employs TRBV27 and TRBJ1-2; 10 bases match TRBD1. V trimming: 4 bases; J trimming: 3 bases; junction bases outside the gene matches: 17. CDR3 length: 19 residues. The V gene's germline CDR1 is MNHEY and CDR2 SMNVEV (reference sequence). CDR3 sequence: CASSSMFRDRGSSHYGYTF. The CDR3 DNA is TGTGCCAGCAGTTCCATGTTTCGGGACAGGGGAAGTTCCCACTATGGCTACACCTTC.

This clone was picked up a small number of times. The chain is built from TRBV6-1 and TRBJ2-7, with 8 bases lining up with TRBD1. Germline trimming cut 5 bases from V and 5 bases from J; bases unmatched to any gene: 8. The CDR3 runs 14 residues. CDR1 is MNHNS, CDR2 SASEGT, per germline. This CDR3 reads CASSIRTGSDEQYF. CDR3 DNA: TGTGCCAGCAGTATACGGACAGGGAGCGACGAGCAGTACTTC.

V gene TRBV20-1 combines with J gene TRBJ1-1; possible D gene TRBD1, 5 bases. Trimming took 3 bases from V and 3 from J, leaving 11 bases between them. The CDR3 has 13 amino acids. CDR1 and CDR2 from the germline V gene are DFQATT and SNEGSKA (reference sequence). The CDR3: CSASDGGDTEAFF. CDR3 nucleotides: TGCAGTGCTAGTGACGGAGGGGACACTGAAGCTTTCTTT.

The chain combines TRBV6-1 with TRBJ1-3; possibly TRBD1 for D (6 bases). Per the germline V gene, CDR1 is MNHNS and CDR2 is SASEGT. The CDR3 totals 15 residues. Trimming removed 6 bases at V and 7 bases at J, with 19 bases between. The CDR3 sequence is CASSQDSYRLNTIYF. CDR3 sequence (DNA): TGTGCCAGCAGCCAGGACAGCTACCGATTGAACACCATATATTTT.

This clone appeared many times. The chain links TRBV12-3 or TRBV12-4 to TRBJ1-1; D is unclear. The CDR3 is 12 amino acids. Trimming cost V 7 bases and J 1 base, with 7 bases left between them. CDR3 in amino acids: CASNGENTEAFF. CDR3 in DNA: TGTGCCAGCAATGGCGAGAACACTGAAGCTTTCTTT.

This clone rates as medium-sized. V usage is TRBV20-1 and J usage is TRBJ2-5; the match to TRBD2 covers 8 bases. Unmatched junction bases numbered 7, after V lost 3 bases and J lost 4 bases. This CDR3 has 14 residues. In germline, CDR1 is DFQATT, CDR2 SNEGSKA (reference sequence). CDR3 nucleotides: TGCAGTGCTAGGACTAGCGATTTGAGAGAGACCCAGTACTTC. Its protein is CSARTSDLRETQYF.

V usage is TRBV3-1 and J usage is TRBJ2-7; no firm D call. CDR1 LGHDT and CDR2 YNNKEL come from the germline V gene (reference sequence). V dropped 2 bases and J dropped 2 bases, with 10 bases sitting between them. CDR3 length: 14 residues. Here the CDR3 DNA reads TGTGCCAGCAGCCAATTCCTTGGCCCCTACGAGCAGTACTTC. Translating it yields CASSQFLGPYEQYF.

At least ten counts were recorded for this clone. Compared with germline, one end of the junction differs, possibly owing to a read error. The chain couples TRBV20-1 to TRBJ1-5, with a weak D call TRBD1 (6 bases). Germline V lookup: CDR1 DFQATT, CDR2 SNEGSKA (reference sequence). The CDR3 extends over 15 amino acids. The CDR3: CSARDGTPVGQSQHF. The CDR3 region has the DNA TGCAGTGCTAGAGATGGGACACCGGTGGGTCAGTCCCAGCATTTT.

V is TRBV7-2 and J is TRBJ2-2; 7 bases align to TRBD2. Germline loops: CDR1 SGHTA, CDR2 FQGNSA. This CDR3 contains 15 residues. V lost 4 bases, J lost 7 bases, and 9 bases stayed unmatched. CDR3: CASSSRGRVDGELFF. The CDR3 nucleotides read TGTGCCAGCAGCTCTAGAGGGAGGGTTGACGGGGAGCTGTTTTTT.